A single sample gave rise to the 32 T cell receptor beta chains below, sequenced in a study of Ad26.COV2.S vaccination and SARS-CoV-2 variants. The sample's treatment: around 19 received Ad26.COV2.S at low or high dose, single or two shots; about 5 received placebo; per-sample allocation not given. Day 63 after the first injection of vaccine or placebo was the sampling time. Using immunoSEQ multiplex PCR, the repertoire was profiled, and TCRdb retains in-frame clones only, with some absent. The sample holds about 420,000 clones, around 89% seen once. The sequencing used peripheral blood, collected in a trial of Ad26.COV2.S vaccine versus placebo. These receptors all come from a person aged 18-60 years who received the Ad26.COV2.S COVID-19 vaccine or a placebo.

The chain recombines TRBV5-4 with TRBJ2-3; 7 nucleotides match TRBD2. This CDR3 comprises 15 residues. Trimming at V came to 2 bases and at J to 7 bases, leaving 10 bases not matched to a gene. CDR1 and CDR2 (germline): SGHNT, YYREEE (reference sequence). The CDR3 DNA reads as TGTGCCAGCAGCTTTCCGACGGGGGGAGTAAATACGCAGTATTTT. Amino acid sequence: CASSFPTGGVNTQYF. Based on the CDR3 plus reference TRBV5-4 and TRBJ2-3, the full variable domain is ETGVTQSPTHLIKTRGQQVTLRCSSQSGHNTVSWYQQALGQGPQFIFQYYREEENGRGNFPPRFSGLQFPNYSSELNVNALELDDSALYLCASSFPTGGVNTQYFGPGTRLTVL.

This rearrangement joins TRBV7-2 to TRBJ1-1; a possible D gene is TRBD1 (6 bases). CDR1 is SGHTA and CDR2 is FQGNSA in the germline V gene. The CDR3 spans 14 residues. Trimming stripped 1 base from V and 0 bases from J, with 6 bases between. CDR3 nucleotides: TGTGCCAGCAGCTTAGAGGGGGTGAACACTGAAGCTTTCTTT. It yields the protein CASSLEGVNTEAFF.

The chain uses TRBV7-6 and TRBJ2-1; D is unclear. This CDR3 has 16 residues. V was clipped by 5 bases and J by 0 bases, with 14 bases between them. In germline, CDR1 is SGHVS, CDR2 FNYEAQ. The CDR3 protein is CASSKGPPSSYNEQFF. DNA for the CDR3: TGTGCCAGCAGCAAGGGCCCGCCAAGCTCCTACAATGAGCAGTTCTTC.

This clone was seen only once. The CDR3 DNA sequence: TGCGCCAGCAGCTCCCCGGAGGGGGGGTTTACAGATACGCAGTATTTT. Amino acids: CASSSPEGGFTDTQYF. The chain joins TRBV4-1 to TRBJ2-3, with D maybe TRBD2 (7 bases). V was shortened by 5 bases and J by 3 bases, with 18 bases between the two germline ends. Per germline, CDR1 MGHRA and CDR2 YSYEKL. CDR3 size: 16 residues.

The table lists this clone with a count of one. CDR3 in DNA: TGTGCCAGCAGCTTAGACAGAAACAATCAGCCCCAGCATTTT. Translation: CASSLDRNNQPQHF. The chain employs TRBV7-8 and TRBJ1-5; D ambiguous. This CDR3 contains 14 residues. Germline V CDR1 and CDR2: SGHVS, FQNEAQ. The V gene lost 1 base and the J gene lost 3 bases, with 7 bases spanning the gap.

The J gene is TRBJ2-7, the V gene TRBV6-2 or TRBV6-3; weak D call: TRBD2 (6 bases). Trimming removed 4 bases from V and 5 bases from J, with 15 bases in between. Looked up from germline, CDR1 is MNHEY and CDR2 is SVGEGT. The CDR3 has 14 residues. The DNA of the CDR3 is TGTGCCAGCAGTTCCCGGAGGGAAGTGGACGAGCAGTACTTC. Its protein product is CASSSRREVDEQYF.

This clone is a singleton in its sample. V usage is TRBV19 and J usage is TRBJ1-2; 11 bases are shared with TRBD1. Germline trimming cut 5 bases from V and 8 bases from J; bases unmatched to any gene: 19. The germline CDR1 and CDR2 sequences are LNHDA and SQIVND (reference sequence). This CDR3 region has 18 residues. This chain's CDR3 is CASSVWFWGQGVGNGYTF. The DNA for the CDR3 is TGTGCCAGTAGTGTATGGTTCTGGGGACAGGGGGTCGGGAACGGCTACACCTTC.

The V and J genes are TRBV5-4 and TRBJ2-7; no firm D call. CDR1 SGHNT and CDR2 YYREEE come from the germline V gene (reference sequence). The CDR3 is made up of 13 amino acids. Trimming removed 4 bases at V and 6 bases at J, with 14 bases between. The CDR3 is CASSHLNELEQYF. Here the CDR3 DNA reads TGTGCCAGCAGCCACTTAAATGAGCTCGAGCAGTACTTC. Full variable domain (remainder filled in from reference TRBV5-4 and TRBJ2-7): ETGVTQSPTHLIKTRGQQVTLRCSSQSGHNTVSWYQQALGQGPQFIFQYYREEENGRGNFPPRFSGLQFPNYSSELNVNALELDDSALYLCASSHLNELEQYFGPGTRLTVT.

The sample holds one count of this clone. The gene calls are TRBV7-2 and TRBJ1-2; D might be TRBD1 (5 bases). The V and J ends lost 8 bases and 4 bases respectively, with 14 bases between them. CDR3 size: 13 residues. From germline, CDR1 is SGHTA and CDR2 FQGNSA. The CDR3 protein is CASQGREGYGYTF. CDR3 nucleotide sequence: TGTGCCAGCCAAGGCAGGGAAGGCTATGGCTACACCTTC.

In its sample, this clone was seen once. V usage is TRBV4-1 and J usage is TRBJ1-6; D possibly corresponds to TRBD1 (5 bases). This CDR3 contains 16 residues. Germline V gives CDR1 MGHRA, CDR2 YSYEKL. Trimming cost V 3 bases and J 2 bases, with 11 bases left between them. The CDR3 region is CASSHGRGPYNSPLHF. The DNA of the CDR3 is TGCGCCAGCAGCCACGGAAGGGGTCCCTATAATTCACCCCTCCACTTT.

The chain recombines TRBV4-1 with TRBJ1-2; 7 bases agree with TRBD1. There are 16 residues in the CDR3. Trimming took 4 bases from V and 0 from J; bases not matched to a gene: 8. CDR1 MGHRA and CDR2 YSYEKL come from the germline V gene. The CDR3 spells CASSLSTGNTNYGYTF. The CDR3 DNA sequence: TGCGCCAGCAGCCTATCGACAGGGAATACTAACTATGGCTACACCTTC.

V gene TRBV19 combines with J gene TRBJ1-2; TRBD1 aligns across 7 bases. Germline V gene sequence: CDR1 LNHDA, CDR2 SQIVND (reference sequence). The CDR3 has 16 residues. After removal of 2 bases from V and 2 bases from J, the junction contained 8 bases not matched to a gene. CDR3 region: CASSISSDRNNYGYTF. The CDR3 region has the DNA TGTGCCAGTAGTATATCTTCGGACAGGAACAACTATGGCTACACCTTC.

CDR3 DNA sequence: TGTGCCAGCAGTGGAGGGCGGGGCCTCCTCCGGAATGAGCAGTTCTTC. Its protein is CASSGGRGLLRNEQFF. The chain combines TRBV2 with TRBJ2-1; TRBD2 might be the D (6 bases). The V gene's germline CDR1 is SNHLY and CDR2 FYNNEI. V was clipped by 4 bases and J by 7 bases, with 20 bases between them. The CDR3 has 16 residues.

CDR3 coding DNA: TGTGCCAGCAGCTCAGGACTAGCGGGGTCCTACAATGAGCAGTTCTTC. It is translated as CASSSGLAGSYNEQFF. This rearrangement joins TRBV5-4 to TRBJ2-1; 12 nucleotides align to TRBD2. V dropped 3 bases and J dropped 1; count of bases not matched to a gene: 2. The CDR3 contains 16 residues. Germline V gene sequence: CDR1 SGHNT, CDR2 YYREEE (reference sequence). The complete variable domain, with remaining parts taken from reference TRBV5-4 and TRBJ2-1, reads ETGVTQSPTHLIKTRGQQVTLRCSSQSGHNTVSWYQQALGQGPQFIFQYYREEENGRGNFPPRFSGLQFPNYSSELNVNALELDDSALYLCASSSGLAGSYNEQFFGPGTRLTVL.

This sequence joins TRBV5-5 and TRBJ2-1, with D hard to call. The CDR3 is made up of 12 amino acids. The germline V gene has CDR1 SGHKS and CDR2 YYEKEE (reference sequence). V lost 5 bases, J lost 6 bases, and 9 bases lay in between. Here the CDR3 reads CASRGDSNEQFF. CDR3 coding DNA: TGTGCCAGCAGGGGTGACTCCAATGAGCAGTTCTTC.

V gene TRBV12-3 or TRBV12-4 combines with J gene TRBJ1-1; D unresolved. Trimming removed 5 bases at V and 0 bases at J, with 7 bases between. The CDR3 has 13 residues. The CDR3 sequence: CASSARVNTEAFF. The CDR3 DNA reads TGTGCCAGCAGTGCACGGGTGAACACTGAAGCTTTCTTT.

The J gene is TRBJ2-2, the V gene TRBV7-2; TRBD1 aligns across 9 bases. Germline values: CDR1 SGHTA, CDR2 FQGNSA. V lost 8 bases and J lost 6; bases outside the gene matches: 13. This CDR3 spans 16 amino acids. CDR3 amino acids: CASPRGDRVNSGELFF. The CDR3 nucleotides are TGTGCCAGCCCTAGGGGGGACAGGGTCAATTCCGGGGAGCTGTTTTTT.

V and J are TRBV28 and TRBJ1-5; 9 bases fit TRBD1. With 3 bases clipped from V and 6 bases from J, the junction kept 6 bases outside the gene matches. There are 15 residues in the CDR3. Germline assignment: CDR1 MDHEN and CDR2 SYDVKM. CDR3 sequence (DNA): TGTGCCAGCAGTTTCCGGGACAGGGTGGCTCAGCCCCAGCATTTT. It encodes CASSFRDRVAQPQHF.

The chain links TRBV5-1 to TRBJ1-3; TRBD1 is a possible D gene (5 bases). This CDR3 spans 15 amino acids. Trimming took off 3 bases at V and 3 bases at J, with 13 bases between the two ends. Looked up from germline, CDR1 is SGHRS and CDR2 is YFSETQ. The CDR3 loop is CASSWGNDIGNTIYF. The CDR3 DNA reads as TGCGCCAGCAGCTGGGGCAACGACATTGGAAACACCATATATTTT.

This clone occurred once. The V and J genes are TRBV6-1 and TRBJ2-5; tentative D call: TRBD1 (6 bases). V dropped 2 bases and J dropped 5 bases, with 12 bases sitting between them. The CDR3 extends over 14 amino acids. CDR1 is MNHNS, CDR2 SASEGT, per germline. The CDR3 sequence: CASSEQGYYETQYF. The CDR3 nucleotides read TGTGCCAGCAGTGAACAGGGGTATTACGAGACCCAGTACTTC.

The rearrangement uses TRBV11-2 and TRBJ2-7, with TRBD1 matching over 9 bases. Germline lookup yields CDR1 SGHAT and CDR2 FQNNGV. The CDR3 runs 13 residues. J gave up 4 bases and V 5 bases, and 3 bases lay outside the gene matches. CDR3 nucleotide sequence: TGTGCCAGCAGCCGGGACAGGGTATACGAGCAGTACTTC. It encodes CASSRDRVYEQYF.

The V and J genes are TRBV29-1 and TRBJ1-4; D may be TRBD1 (6 bases). CDR3 length: 12 residues. CDR1 is SQVTM, CDR2 ANQGSEA, per germline. The ends were cut back, 3 bases at V and 8 bases at J, with 10 bases in the middle. In nucleotides, the CDR3 is TGCAGCGTTGACTCAGGGGAGGAAAAACTGTTTTTT. It specifies CSVDSGEEKLFF.

The V call is TRBV28, the J call TRBJ2-3; 7 bases line up with TRBD1. After removal of 6 bases from V and 2 bases from J, the junction contained 5 bases not matched to a gene. This CDR3 contains 14 residues. Germline V lookup: CDR1 MDHEN, CDR2 SYDVKM. The CDR3 spells CASSPQGSTDTQYF. In nucleotides, the CDR3 is TGTGCCAGCAGCCCACAGGGGTCCACAGATACGCAGTATTTT. Together with reference TRBV28 and TRBJ2-3, the CDR3 gives the full variable domain: DVKVTQSSRYLVKRTGEKVFLECVQDMDHENMFWYRQDPGLGLRLIYFSYDVKMKEKGDIPEGYSVSREKKERFSLILESASTNQTSMYLCASSPQGSTDTQYFGPGTRLTVL.

The chain has TRBV4-3 and TRBJ2-5; D call uncertain. Germline V gene data show CDR1 as LGHNA and CDR2 as YSLEER. Trimming removed 1 base from V and 5 bases from J, with 8 bases in between. The CDR3 sequence is 13 residues long. As DNA, the CDR3 is TGCGCCAGCAGCCAAGTAGAGGAGGAGACCCAGTACTTC. This translates into CASSQVEEETQYF.

The chain couples TRBV6-4 to TRBJ1-4; D remains ambiguous. Trimming took 4 bases from V and 5 from J, leaving 11 bases between them. The germline V gene encodes CDR1 MRHNA and CDR2 SNTAGT. CDR3 length: 14 residues. CDR3 sequence (DNA): TGTGCCAGCAGTGTATGGCGGATCAATGAAAAACTGTTTTTT. This encodes CASSVWRINEKLFF.

This chain links TRBV2 with TRBJ2-2; D uncertain. The CDR3 is 13 residues long. CDR1 and CDR2 from the germline V gene are SNHLY and FYNNEI. V was pared by 3 bases and J by 1 base, with 3 bases between. The CDR3: CASSEWNTGELFF. CDR3 bases: TGTGCCAGCAGTGAGTGGAACACCGGGGAGCTGTTTTTT.

This clone showed up just once. The J gene is TRBJ1-4, the V gene TRBV28; D ambiguous. Germline CDR1 reads MDHEN; CDR2 reads SYDVKM. CDR3 size: 14 residues. V was pared by 8 bases and J by 3 bases, with 13 bases between. This chain's CDR3 is CASRIQVPNEKLFF. CDR3 bases: TGTGCCAGCCGGATCCAGGTTCCTAATGAAAAACTGTTTTTT. Full variable domain (remainder filled in from reference TRBV28 and TRBJ1-4): DVKVTQSSRYLVKRTGEKVFLECVQDMDHENMFWYRQDPGLGLRLIYFSYDVKMKEKGDIPEGYSVSREKKERFSLILESASTNQTSMYLCASRIQVPNEKLFFGSGTQLSVL.

This chain links TRBV30 with TRBJ2-5, with D perhaps TRBD1 or TRBD2 (5 bases each). The CDR3 runs 13 residues. Germline V gene lookup returns CDR1 GTSNPN and CDR2 SVGIG (reference sequence). The germline V and J ends were trimmed by 6 bases and 7 bases, with 18 bases remaining between them. The CDR3 loop is CACSGRAGLTQYF. The CDR3 coding sequence is TGTGCCTGCTCGGGGCGGGCCGGATTGACCCAGTACTTC.

The chain joins TRBV27 to TRBJ2-5, with D maybe TRBD2 (6 bases). Per germline, CDR1 MNHEY and CDR2 SMNVEV (reference sequence). The CDR3 runs to 15 residues. Trimming cost V 4 bases and J 5 bases, with 17 bases left between them. The CDR3 DNA follows: TGTGCCAGCAGTTGGAAGGGGACTCCTTTGGAGACCCAGTACTTC. It encodes CASSWKGTPLETQYF.

The chain carries TRBV30 and TRBJ2-1; 7 bases are shared with TRBD2. Germline CDR1 reads GTSNPN; CDR2 reads SVGIG (reference sequence). After removal of 3 bases from V and 3 bases from J, the junction contained 5 bases not matched to a gene. There are 14 residues in the CDR3. The CDR3 DNA reads TGTGCCTGGAGGCCCGGGACTATCTACAATGAGCAGTTCTTC. Its translation is CAWRPGTIYNEQFF.

The gene calls are TRBV2 and TRBJ1-6; D ambiguous. Trimming took 4 bases from V and 7 from J, leaving 14 bases between them. The CDR3 covers 15 residues. Per the germline V gene, CDR1 is SNHLY and CDR2 is FYNNEI. CDR3 amino acids: CASSADRRMNSPLHF. DNA of the CDR3: TGTGCCAGCAGTGCGGATAGGCGTATGAATTCACCCCTCCACTTT.

V gene TRBV7-2 combines with J gene TRBJ2-2, with 8 bases fitting TRBD2. This CDR3 is built from 17 residues. The J segment lost 3 bases and the V segment lost 1 base, leaving 7 bases of the junction unmatched. Germline V gene data show CDR1 as SGHTA and CDR2 as FQGNSA. In DNA form, the CDR3 reads TGTGCCAGCAGCTTAGGCCGGGGGGGCGTTTACACCGGGGAGCTGTTTTTT. This sequence encodes CASSLGRGGVYTGELFF.